Listed below are T cell receptor beta chains from one sample, sequenced in a study of T cells in Graves' hyperthyroidism and ophthalmopathy. MiXCR, run by TCRdb on the multiplex PCR reads, gives a single entry per CDR3 protein. The sample lists 600,000 to 900,000 distinct CDR3 sequences, about a sixth occurring once. Sequences were obtained from blood. The source of these receptors is a man younger than 35 with Graves' hyperthyroidism. The CDR3 runs from the conserved cysteine through the conserved F or W. A D gene is named only where the DNA matches it firmly. Clone size is shown for a subset of rows, as once, few, many or a class of expanded clone.

d_call j_call clone_size v_call cdr3_length cdr3_nt cdr3_aa
NA TRBJ2-5 NA TRBV10-3 14 TGTGCCATAACCGAGGGACGTAGCCAAGAGACCCAGTACTTC CAITEGRSQETQYF
NA TRBJ1-6 NA TRBV27 16 TGTGCCAGCAGTTTAGAAGGCAGGGCTGGGAGTTCACCCCTCCACTTT CASSLEGRAGSSPLHF
NA TRBJ1-1 many TRBV27 14 TGTGCCAGCACCCGACGGGGAATGAACACTGAAGCTTTCTTT CASTRRGMNTEAFF
NA TRBJ2-4 NA TRBV20-1 13 TGCAGTGCTAGTGGGGGAGAATTGGTCATTCAGTACTTC CSASGGELVIQYF
TRBD2 TRBJ2-1 NA TRBV7-9 15 TGTGCCAGCAGCACCACTAGCGGGAGAGGAAATGAGCAGTTCTTC CASSTTSGRGNEQFF
TRBD1 TRBJ1-5 many TRBV2 16 TGTGCCAGCACTGCCGGGACAGCACTTGGGAATCAGCCCCAGCATTTT CASTAGTALGNQPQHF
TRBD2 TRBJ2-7 many TRBV30 14 TGTGCCTGGAGCATGGGACTAGCGGTATACGAGCAGTACTTC CAWSMGLAVYEQYF
NA TRBJ1-5 many TRBV9 14 TGTGCCAGCAGCGTCGGGGGTGGCAATCAGCCCCAGCATTTT CASSVGGGNQPQHF
TRBD2 TRBJ2-1 many TRBV6-2/TRBV6-3 17 TGTGCCAGCAGTTACCGAAAGGGACTAGCGGAATACAATGAGCAGTTCTTC CASSYRKGLAEYNEQFF
TRBD1 TRBJ2-7 many TRBV11-2 15 TGTGCCAGCAGCTTAGGGACGGGACAGTCCTACGAGCAGTACTTC CASSLGTGQSYEQYF
NA TRBJ2-1 NA TRBV4-3 15 TGCGCCAGCAGCCAAGAGTCCCTCCGCGCCACTGAGCAGTTCTTC CASSQESLRATEQFF
TRBD2 TRBJ2-7 few TRBV2 13 TGTGCCAGCTCACTGACTAGCGTCTACGAGCAGTACTTC CASSLTSVYEQYF
TRBD2 TRBJ2-5 many TRBV7-9 14 TGTGCCAGCTCCCGGGGGGAGATCCAAGAGACCCAGTACTTC CASSRGEIQETQYF
NA TRBJ2-1 NA TRBV7-2 14 TGCGCCAGCAGCCAACGGGCTAGCGAAAATGAGCAGTTCTTC CASSQRASENEQFF
NA TRBJ2-1 many TRBV7-3 15 TGTGCCAGCAGCGATGACCCAATCAGCGTGAAAGAGCAGTTCTTC CASSDDPISVKEQFF
TRBD1 TRBJ1-2 many TRBV30 13 TGTGCCTGGAGCCCTGGACAGGGGTATGGCTACACCTTC CAWSPGQGYGYTF
NA TRBJ2-1 few TRBV2 13 TGTGCCAGCCGGATAGGGTTAAACAATGAGCAGTTCTTC CASRIGLNNEQFF
NA TRBJ2-1 many TRBV28 14 TGTGCCAGCATTGGCGGAACCTACTCGGATGAGCAGTTCTTC CASIGGTYSDEQFF
NA TRBJ2-1 few TRBV13 18 TGTGCCAGCAGCTCCCTACCAGTAGCGGAGCCCTCCTACAATGAGCAGTTCTTC CASSSLPVAEPSYNEQFF
NA TRBJ1-5 many TRBV12-5 13 TGTGCTAGTGGTTTGGTAGGAGGCCAGCCCCAGCATTTT CASGLVGGQPQHF
TRBD2 TRBJ2-5 many TRBV2 13 TGTGCCAGGAGGTCGCGGGGGAAAGAGACCCAGTACTTC CARRSRGKETQYF
NA TRBJ2-5 few TRBV10-3 14 TGTGCCATCAGTGAGTCAAAGGATCAAGAGACCCAGTACTTC CAISESKDQETQYF